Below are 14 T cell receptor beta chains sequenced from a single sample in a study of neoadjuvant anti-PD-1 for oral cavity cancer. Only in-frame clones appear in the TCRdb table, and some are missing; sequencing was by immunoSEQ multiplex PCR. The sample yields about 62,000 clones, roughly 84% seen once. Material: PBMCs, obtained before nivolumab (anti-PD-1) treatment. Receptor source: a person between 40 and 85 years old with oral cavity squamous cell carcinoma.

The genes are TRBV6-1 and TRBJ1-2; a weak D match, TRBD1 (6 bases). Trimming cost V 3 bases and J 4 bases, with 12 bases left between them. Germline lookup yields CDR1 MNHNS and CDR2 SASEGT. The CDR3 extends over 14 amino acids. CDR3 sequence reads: CASSEPSTGYGYTF. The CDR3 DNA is TGTGCCAGCAGTGAGCCCTCGACAGGCTATGGCTACACCTTC.

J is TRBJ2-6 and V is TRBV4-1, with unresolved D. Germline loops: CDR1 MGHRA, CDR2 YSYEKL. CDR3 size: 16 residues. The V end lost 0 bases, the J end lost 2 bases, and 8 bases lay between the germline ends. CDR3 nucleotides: TGCGCCAGCAGCCAAGAAATAACGGCTGGGGCCAACGTCCTGACTTTC. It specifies CASSQEITAGANVLTF.

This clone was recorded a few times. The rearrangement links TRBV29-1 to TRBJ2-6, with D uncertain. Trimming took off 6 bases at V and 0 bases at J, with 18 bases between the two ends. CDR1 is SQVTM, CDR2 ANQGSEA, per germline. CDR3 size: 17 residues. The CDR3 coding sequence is TGCAGCGTCCAACTTCAGAGACACCCCTCTGGGGCCAACGTCCTGACTTTC. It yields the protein CSVQLQRHPSGANVLTF.

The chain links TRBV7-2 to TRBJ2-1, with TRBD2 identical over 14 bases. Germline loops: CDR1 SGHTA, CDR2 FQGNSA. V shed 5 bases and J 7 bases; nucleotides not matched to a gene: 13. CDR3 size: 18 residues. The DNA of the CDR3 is TGTGCCAGCAGCCGAAGGCGGGTGACTAGCGGGGGGGCTAATGAGCAGTTCTTC. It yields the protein CASSRRRVTSGGANEQFF.

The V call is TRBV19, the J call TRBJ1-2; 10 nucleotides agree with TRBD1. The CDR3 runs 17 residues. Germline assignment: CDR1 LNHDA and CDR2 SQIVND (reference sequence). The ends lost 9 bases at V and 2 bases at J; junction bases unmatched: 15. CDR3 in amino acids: CASGNGGTGVGNYGYTF. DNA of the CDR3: TGTGCCAGCGGGAATGGGGGGACAGGGGTGGGCAACTATGGCTACACCTTC.

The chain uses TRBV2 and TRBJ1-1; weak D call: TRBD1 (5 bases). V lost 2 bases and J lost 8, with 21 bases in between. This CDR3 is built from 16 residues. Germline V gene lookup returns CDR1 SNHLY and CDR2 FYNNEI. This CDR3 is CASSEKRPQLGGEAFF. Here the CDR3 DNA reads TGTGCCAGCAGTGAAAAGCGGCCCCAACTTGGGGGGGAAGCTTTCTTT.

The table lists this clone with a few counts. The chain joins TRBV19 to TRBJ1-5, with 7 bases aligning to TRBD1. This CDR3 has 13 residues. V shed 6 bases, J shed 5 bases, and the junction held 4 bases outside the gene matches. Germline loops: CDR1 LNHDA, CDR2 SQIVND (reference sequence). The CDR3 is CASRQGKDQPQHF. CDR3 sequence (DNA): TGTGCCAGTAGACAGGGGAAGGATCAGCCCCAGCATTTT.

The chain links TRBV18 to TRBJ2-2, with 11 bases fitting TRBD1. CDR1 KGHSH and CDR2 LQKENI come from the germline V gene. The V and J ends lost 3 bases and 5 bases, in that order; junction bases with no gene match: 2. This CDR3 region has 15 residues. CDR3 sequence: CASSPGTGGTGELFF. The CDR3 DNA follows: TGTGCCAGCTCACCGGGGACAGGGGGAACCGGGGAGCTGTTTTTT.

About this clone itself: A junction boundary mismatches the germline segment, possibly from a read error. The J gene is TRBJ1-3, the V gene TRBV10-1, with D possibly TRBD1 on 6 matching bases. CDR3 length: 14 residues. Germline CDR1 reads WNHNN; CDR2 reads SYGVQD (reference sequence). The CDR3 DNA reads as TGCGCCAGCAGTGAGTCGACTGGGAACGCAGGACAGAGGTTT. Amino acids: CASSESTGNAGQRF.

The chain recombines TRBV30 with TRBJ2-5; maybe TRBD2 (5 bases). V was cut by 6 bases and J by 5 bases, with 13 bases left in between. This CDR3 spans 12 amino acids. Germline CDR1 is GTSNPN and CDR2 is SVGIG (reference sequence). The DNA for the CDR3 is TGTGCCTGCGCCGGCGAGCGGGAGACCCAGTACTTC. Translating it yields CACAGERETQYF.

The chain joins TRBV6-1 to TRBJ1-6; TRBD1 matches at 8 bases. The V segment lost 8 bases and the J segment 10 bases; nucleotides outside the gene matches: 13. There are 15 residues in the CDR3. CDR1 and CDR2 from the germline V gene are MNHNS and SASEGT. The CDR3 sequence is CASGLGQGGSSPLHF. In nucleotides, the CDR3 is TGTGCCAGCGGCCTAGGACAGGGAGGGTCGTCACCCCTCCACTTT.

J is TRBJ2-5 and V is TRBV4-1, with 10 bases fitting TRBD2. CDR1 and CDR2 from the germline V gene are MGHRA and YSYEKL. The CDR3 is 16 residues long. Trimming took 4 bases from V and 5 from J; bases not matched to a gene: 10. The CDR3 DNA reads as TGCGCCAGCAGCCTTCTCAGCGGGGGGGCTGGCGAGACCCAGTACTTC. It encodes CASSLLSGGAGETQYF.

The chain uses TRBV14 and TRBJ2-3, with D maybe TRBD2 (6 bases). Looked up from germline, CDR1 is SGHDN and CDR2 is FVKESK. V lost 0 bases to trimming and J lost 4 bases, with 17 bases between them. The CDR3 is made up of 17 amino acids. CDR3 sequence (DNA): TGTGCCAGCAGCCAAGAAGGAGCAGGGAGGTTTCCAGATACGCAGTATTTT. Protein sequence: CASSQEGAGRFPDTQYF.

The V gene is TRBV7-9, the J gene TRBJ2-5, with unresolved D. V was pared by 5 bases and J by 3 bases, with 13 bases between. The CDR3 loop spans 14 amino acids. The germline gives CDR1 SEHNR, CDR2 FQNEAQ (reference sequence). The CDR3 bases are TGTGCCAGCAGCGCCCGGGCCCTAGAAGAGACCCAGTACTTC. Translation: CASSARALEETQYF.